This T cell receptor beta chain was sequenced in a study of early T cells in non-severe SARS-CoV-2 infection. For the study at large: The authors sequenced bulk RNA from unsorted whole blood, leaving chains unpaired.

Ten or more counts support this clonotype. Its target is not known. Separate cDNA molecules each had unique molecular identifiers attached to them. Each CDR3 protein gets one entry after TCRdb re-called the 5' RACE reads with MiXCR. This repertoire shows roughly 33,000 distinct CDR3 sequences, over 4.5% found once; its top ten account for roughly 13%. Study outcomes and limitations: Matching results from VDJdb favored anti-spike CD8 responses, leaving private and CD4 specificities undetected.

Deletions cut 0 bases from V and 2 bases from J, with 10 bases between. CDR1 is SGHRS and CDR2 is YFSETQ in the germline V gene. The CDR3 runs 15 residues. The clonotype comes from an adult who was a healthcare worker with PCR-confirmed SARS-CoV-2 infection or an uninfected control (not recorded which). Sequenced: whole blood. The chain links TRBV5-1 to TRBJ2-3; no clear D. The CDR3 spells CASSLVQLPTDTQYF. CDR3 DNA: TGCGCCAGCAGCTTGGTACAGCTTCCCACAGATACGCAGTATTTT.